The TCR beta chain described here comes from a study of shared clonotypes between healthy human individuals. Study observations and caveats: Clonotype sharing across a few donors was observed for around 4.5% of naive CD4 clonotypes.

The table came from immunoSEQ multiplex PCR; TCRdb's copy has only in-frame clones and leaves some out. The sample contains roughly 2,300,000 clones, 85% to 95% of which appear only once. This clone appeared once. Its antigen is not known. Every one of the donors was a Caucasian adult that lived in Nashville, Tennessee. Sequencing was carried out using naive CD4+ T cells from PBMCs. Specified subset: CD45RA+ positively selected. The clonotype was recovered from a man younger than 30 in good health. Some clones in this sample may be carry-over from other donors' samples.

In DNA form, the CDR3 reads TGTGCCAGCAGAATGGACGCGAACACTGAAGCTTTCTTT. It yields the protein CASRMDANTEAFF. V and J are TRBV7-9 and TRBJ1-1; D uncertain. V was pared by 6 bases and J by 1 base, with 9 bases between. Germline loops: CDR1 SEHNR, CDR2 FQNEAQ (reference sequence). This CDR3 is built from 13 residues.